The present TCR beta chain was sequenced within a study of blood T cell repertoires in COVID-19. Background on the study: Acute-phase and convalescent COVID-19 samples originated in the United States, Italy and Spain.

It was during active infection that Seattle patients were enrolled and then longitudinally followed. In the authors' workflow: Using reference gene primer amplification, nucleated cell counts were estimated. Some clones are missing from TCRdb's copy, which holds only in-frame ones; the method was immunoSEQ multiplex PCR. V and J calls and clone size follow that table, whereas D and trimming were derived from the DNA. In the table there are a few hundred thousand clones, 90% of which are singletons. The germline V gene encodes CDR1 SEHNR and CDR2 FQNEAQ (reference sequence). Trimming shortened V by 1 base and J by 3 bases, and 9 bases separated the two germline ends. CDR3 length: 14 residues.

This receptor was obtained from a woman in her sixties with COVID-19, enrolled during active disease. This chain links TRBV7-9 with TRBJ1-2, with D possibly TRBD1 on 6 matching bases. The sample taken for sequencing was peripheral blood. CDR3 sequence: CASSLEPGDYGYTF. The CDR3 bases are TGTGCCAGCAGCTTAGAACCAGGGGACTATGGCTACACCTTC. The full variable domain, with the rest looked up from reference TRBV7-9 and TRBJ1-2, is DTGVSQNPRHKITKRGQNVTFRCDPISEHNRLYWYRQTLGQGPEFLTYFQNEAQLEKSRLLSDRFSAERPKGSFSTLEIQRTEQGDSAMYLCASSLEPGDYGYTFGSGTRLTVV.